A single sample gave rise to the 19 T cell receptor beta chains below, sequenced in a study of blood T cell repertoires in COVID-19. TCRdb keeps only in-frame clones here, not all; method: immunoSEQ multiplex PCR. This sample has roughly 120,000 clones, with roughly 80% found just once. The source material was peripheral blood. These receptors all come from a middle-aged man with acute or convalescent COVID-19.

V and J are TRBV3-1 (or the pseudogene TRBV3-2) and TRBJ2-5; TRBD2 matches 7 bases. This CDR3 contains 15 residues. The V segment lost 4 bases and the J segment 5 bases; nucleotides outside the gene matches: 10. The germline gives CDR1 LGHDT, CDR2 YNNKEL (reference sequence). The CDR3 region has the DNA TGTGCCAGCAGCCCGGGACTAACTGGAAGGGAGACCCAGTACTTC. This codes for CASSPGLTGRETQYF.

The V and J genes are TRBV4-1 and TRBJ2-1; D call uncertain. The V end lost 0 bases, the J end lost 15 bases, and 15 bases lay between the germline ends. This CDR3 contains 13 residues. Germline lookup yields CDR1 MGHRA and CDR2 YSYEKL. The CDR3 sequence is CASSQDSSRLPFF. CDR3 in DNA: TGCGCCAGCAGCCAAGATAGTTCCCGGTTACCGTTCTTC.

The chain has TRBV11-3 and TRBJ2-7; no reliable D call. The CDR3 runs to 11 residues. Between the trimmed V and J ends, which lost 4 bases and 4 bases, there was a span of 5 bases. CDR1 is SGHNT, CDR2 YENEEA, per germline. CDR3 protein: CASSSGYEQYF. In DNA form, the CDR3 reads TGTGCCAGCAGCTCCGGTTACGAGCAGTACTTC.

J is TRBJ1-3 and V is TRBV6-2 or TRBV6-3; D might be TRBD1 (5 bases). The CDR3 has 14 amino acids. Trimming shortened V by 2 bases and J by 4 bases, and 9 bases separated the two germline ends. From germline, CDR1 is MNHEY and CDR2 SVGEGT. CDR3 sequence reads: CASSYVDTGNTIYF. DNA for the CDR3: TGTGCCAGCAGTTACGTGGACACCGGAAACACCATATATTTT.

The chain recombines TRBV27 with TRBJ2-1; possible D gene TRBD1, 6 bases. The CDR3 totals 18 residues. V was cut by 3 bases and J by 7 bases, with 25 bases left in between. Germline V gene sequence: CDR1 MNHEY, CDR2 SMNVEV (reference sequence). In DNA form, the CDR3 reads TGTGCCAGCAGTTTTTCAAGTGGTCGACAGGTTTTAGGGAATGAGCAGTTCTTC. Encoded protein: CASSFSSGRQVLGNEQFF.

CDR3 DNA: TGTGCCAGCAACGGGGACAGGGTTGCTGAAGCTTTCTTT. It codes for CASNGDRVAEAFF. This sequence joins TRBV2 and TRBJ1-1, with 9 nucleotides matching TRBD1. V dropped 7 bases and J dropped 6; count of bases not matched to a gene: 6. From germline, CDR1 is SNHLY and CDR2 FYNNEI. The CDR3 sequence is 13 residues long.

The genes are TRBV5-6 and TRBJ2-3; TRBD2 agrees at 15 bases. CDR3 length equals 16 residues. Germline CDR1 reads SGHDT; CDR2 reads YYEEEE. The J segment lost 3 bases and the V segment lost 4 bases, leaving 3 bases of the junction unmatched. The CDR3 here is CASSPGLAGGTDTQYF. Written as DNA, the CDR3 is TGTGCCAGCAGCCCTGGACTAGCGGGAGGGACAGATACGCAGTATTTT.

V gene TRBV7-9 combines with J gene TRBJ1-1; D ambiguous. The CDR3 runs 14 residues. Trimming took off 2 bases at V and 3 bases at J, with 10 bases between the two ends. Germline CDR1 and CDR2: SEHNR and FQNEAQ (reference sequence). The CDR3 reads CASSLITRDTEAFF. The CDR3 DNA is TGTGCCAGCAGCTTAATCACGAGGGACACTGAAGCTTTCTTT.

The gene calls are TRBV20-1 and TRBJ2-7, with D possibly being TRBD1 (6 bases). This CDR3 spans 9 amino acids. The germline V gene encodes CDR1 DFQATT and CDR2 SNEGSKA (reference sequence). The ends were cut back, 5 bases at V and 10 bases at J, with 9 bases in the middle. The CDR3 coding sequence is TGCAGTGCTGAACAGGGACAGTACTTC. This sequence encodes CSAEQGQYF.

The chain couples TRBV12-3 or TRBV12-4 to TRBJ2-7; a weak D match, TRBD2 (6 bases). Deletions cut 5 bases from V and 2 bases from J, with 10 bases between. CDR3 length: 13 amino acids. The CDR3 spells CASSNRLAYEQYF. CDR3 nucleotides: TGTGCCAGCAGTAATCGACTAGCCTACGAGCAGTACTTC.

The V call is TRBV7-9, the J call TRBJ1-1; weak D call: TRBD1 (5 bases). The V gene lost 4 bases and the J gene lost 1 base, with 10 bases spanning the gap. Per germline, CDR1 SEHNR and CDR2 FQNEAQ (reference sequence). This CDR3 has 14 amino acids. The CDR3 region has the DNA TGTGCCAGCAGCTCGGGACTGGGGAACACTGAAGCTTTCTTT. It codes for CASSSGLGNTEAFF.

About this clone: At one boundary the junction diverges from the germline segment, which might be a read error. The chain joins TRBV4-2 to TRBJ1-5, with 7 bases aligning to TRBD1. The CDR3 runs 16 residues. Germline CDR1 is LGHNA and CDR2 is YNFKEQ. Here the CDR3 reads CASSQVRDSINRPQHF. In DNA, the CDR3 is TGTGCCAGCAGCCAAGTACGGGACAGTATTAATCGGCCCCAGCATTTT.

The chain carries TRBV6-5 and TRBJ2-1, with D perhaps matching TRBD1 (6 bases). The V end lost 2 bases, the J end lost 3 bases, and 11 bases lay between the germline ends. The CDR3 has 15 amino acids. Germline CDR1 and CDR2: MNHEY and SVGAGI. The CDR3 nucleotides read TGTGCCAGCAGTTACCAGGGGTCAGACTACAATGAGCAGTTCTTC. It is translated as CASSYQGSDYNEQFF.

The rearrangement joins TRBV19 to TRBJ2-7; 9 bases agree with TRBD1. Germline V gives CDR1 LNHDA, CDR2 SQIVND (reference sequence). The V and J ends lost 3 bases and 4 bases, in that order; junction bases with no gene match: 1. The CDR3 length is 13 residues. CDR3 loop: CASSMGQGYEQYF. As DNA, the CDR3 is TGTGCCAGTAGTATGGGACAGGGTTACGAGCAGTACTTC.

This clone was seen a handful of times. The genes are TRBV12-3 or TRBV12-4 and TRBJ2-7; no firm D call. V was clipped by 3 bases and J by 6 bases, with 12 bases between them. There are 13 residues in the CDR3. As DNA, the CDR3 is TGTGCCAGCAGTTTGCAAACCGGTGGCGAGCAGTACTTC. It translates to CASSLQTGGEQYF.

This rearrangement joins TRBV5-4 to TRBJ2-2, with 16 bases matching TRBD2. V lost 2 bases and J lost 5; bases outside the gene matches: 6. This CDR3 comprises 18 residues. Per germline, CDR1 SGHNT and CDR2 YYREEE (reference sequence). CDR3 nucleotides: TGTGCCAGCAGCTTTGGGACTAGCGGGGGGGCGCGTACCGGGGAGCTGTTTTTT. As protein: CASSFGTSGGARTGELFF.

The chain links TRBV6-6 to TRBJ2-2; 7 bases agree with TRBD1. The CDR3 loop spans 14 amino acids. The junction had 1 base not matched to a gene; V was cut back by 0 bases and J by 6 bases. Per the germline V gene, CDR1 is MNHNY and CDR2 is SVGAGI (reference sequence). The DNA of the CDR3 is TGTGCCAGCAGTTACTCAGGGGGCCCCGGGGAGCTGTTTTTT. This encodes CASSYSGGPGELFF.

The chain couples TRBV4-1 to TRBJ2-5; perhaps TRBD2 as D (5 bases). Trimming cost V 1 base and J 5 bases, with 8 bases left between them. The CDR3 has 13 amino acids. The germline V gene encodes CDR1 MGHRA and CDR2 YSYEKL. The CDR3 sequence: CASSQVGDETQYF. In DNA, the CDR3 is TGCGCCAGCAGCCAAGTGGGAGATGAGACCCAGTACTTC.

The rearrangement joins TRBV6-4 to TRBJ2-3, with 9 positions matching TRBD2. Germline V gene lookup returns CDR1 MRHNA and CDR2 SNTAGT. This CDR3 spans 14 amino acids. Trimming at V came to 3 bases and at J to 7 bases, leaving 5 bases not matched to a gene. The CDR3 nucleotides read TGTGCCAGCAGTGAGAGCGGGGGGTGGCATACGCAGTATTTT. As protein: CASSESGGWHTQYF.